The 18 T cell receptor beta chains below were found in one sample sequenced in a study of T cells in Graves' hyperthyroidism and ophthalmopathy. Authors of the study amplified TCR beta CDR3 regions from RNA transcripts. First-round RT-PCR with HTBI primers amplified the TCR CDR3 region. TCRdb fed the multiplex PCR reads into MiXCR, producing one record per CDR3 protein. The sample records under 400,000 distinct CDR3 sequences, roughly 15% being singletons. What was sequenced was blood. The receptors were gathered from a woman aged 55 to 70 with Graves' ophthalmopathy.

CDR3 bases: TGTGCCAGCAGTGAATCCAGACCCGGGGAGCTGTTTTTT. Protein: CASSESRPGELFF. The chain links TRBV2 to TRBJ2-2; no definite D call. Looked up from germline, CDR1 is SNHLY and CDR2 is FYNNEI. Trimming shortened V by 2 bases and J by 6 bases, and 7 bases separated the two germline ends. The CDR3 runs to 13 residues. The full variable domain, its missing parts supplied by reference TRBV2 and TRBJ2-2, is EPEVTQTPSHQVTQMGQEVILRCVPISNHLYFYWYRQILGQKVEFLVSFYNNEISEKSEIFDDQFSVERPDGSNFTLKIRSTKLEDSAMYFCASSESRPGELFFGEGSRLTVL.

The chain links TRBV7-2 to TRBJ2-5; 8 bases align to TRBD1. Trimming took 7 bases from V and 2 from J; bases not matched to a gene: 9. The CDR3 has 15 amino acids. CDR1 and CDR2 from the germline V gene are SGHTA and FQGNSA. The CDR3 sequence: CASTRTGLGQETQYF. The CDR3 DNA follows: TGTGCCAGCACCAGGACAGGGTTGGGGCAAGAGACCCAGTACTTC.

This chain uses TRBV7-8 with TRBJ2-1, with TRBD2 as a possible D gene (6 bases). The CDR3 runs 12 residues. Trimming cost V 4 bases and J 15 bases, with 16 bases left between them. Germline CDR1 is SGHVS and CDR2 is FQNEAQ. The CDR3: CASSSGTGRRFF. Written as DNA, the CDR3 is TGTGCCAGCAGCTCGGGGACTGGGAGGAGGTTCTTC.

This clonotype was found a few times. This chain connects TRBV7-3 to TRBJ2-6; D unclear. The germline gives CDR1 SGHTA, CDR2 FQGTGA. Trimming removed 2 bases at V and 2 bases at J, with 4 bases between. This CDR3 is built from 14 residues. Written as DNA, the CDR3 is TGTGCCAGCAGCTTACTGCCTGGGGCCAACGTCCTGACTTTC. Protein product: CASSLLPGANVLTF.

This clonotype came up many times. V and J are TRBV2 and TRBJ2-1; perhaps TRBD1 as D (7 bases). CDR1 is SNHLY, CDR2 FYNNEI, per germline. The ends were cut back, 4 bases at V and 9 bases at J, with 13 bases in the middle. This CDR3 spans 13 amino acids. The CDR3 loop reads CASSGRQGGEQFF. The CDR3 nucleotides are TGTGCCAGCAGTGGTCGGCAGGGGGGTGAGCAGTTCTTC.

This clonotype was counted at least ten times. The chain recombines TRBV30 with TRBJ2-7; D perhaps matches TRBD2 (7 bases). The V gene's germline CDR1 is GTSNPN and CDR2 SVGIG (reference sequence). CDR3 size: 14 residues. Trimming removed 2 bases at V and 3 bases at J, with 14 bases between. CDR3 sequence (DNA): TGTGCCTGGAGTCTCCCGGGGGGCCGCTACGAGCAGTACTTC. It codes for CAWSLPGGRYEQYF.

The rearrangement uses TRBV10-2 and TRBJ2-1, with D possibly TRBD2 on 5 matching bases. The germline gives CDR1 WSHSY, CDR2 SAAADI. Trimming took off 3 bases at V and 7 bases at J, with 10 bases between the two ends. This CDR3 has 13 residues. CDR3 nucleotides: TGCGCCAGCAGTGATTCTCCGGGAAATGAGCAGTTCTTC. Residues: CASSDSPGNEQFF.

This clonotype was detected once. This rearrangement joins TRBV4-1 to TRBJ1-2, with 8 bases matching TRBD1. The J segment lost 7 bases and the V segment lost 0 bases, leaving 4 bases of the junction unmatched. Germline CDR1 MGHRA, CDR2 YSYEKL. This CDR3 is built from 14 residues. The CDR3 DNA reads TGCGCCAGCAGCCAAGAGGACAGGGTTCGTGGCTACACCTTC. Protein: CASSQEDRVRGYTF.

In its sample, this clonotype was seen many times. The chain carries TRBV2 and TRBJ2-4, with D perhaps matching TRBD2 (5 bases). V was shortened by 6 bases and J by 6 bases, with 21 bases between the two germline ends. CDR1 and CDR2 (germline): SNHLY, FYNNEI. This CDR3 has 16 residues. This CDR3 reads CASSLAQQGGGNIQYF. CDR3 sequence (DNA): TGTGCCAGCAGCCTAGCCCAACAAGGAGGTGGAAACATTCAGTACTTC.

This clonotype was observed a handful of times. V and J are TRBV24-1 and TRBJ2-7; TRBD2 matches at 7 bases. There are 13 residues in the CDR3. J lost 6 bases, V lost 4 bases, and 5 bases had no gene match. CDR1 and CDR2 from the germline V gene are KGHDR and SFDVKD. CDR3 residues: CATSDPWGGEQYF. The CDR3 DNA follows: TGTGCCACCAGTGACCCGTGGGGGGGCGAGCAGTACTTC.

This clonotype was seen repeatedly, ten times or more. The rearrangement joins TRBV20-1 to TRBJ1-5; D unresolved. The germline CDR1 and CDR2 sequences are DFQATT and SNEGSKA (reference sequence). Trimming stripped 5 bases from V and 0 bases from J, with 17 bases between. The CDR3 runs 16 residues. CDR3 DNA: TGCAGTGCTGGAAGTAGGTGGCAAGATAGCAATCAGCCCCAGCATTTT. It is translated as CSAGSRWQDSNQPQHF.

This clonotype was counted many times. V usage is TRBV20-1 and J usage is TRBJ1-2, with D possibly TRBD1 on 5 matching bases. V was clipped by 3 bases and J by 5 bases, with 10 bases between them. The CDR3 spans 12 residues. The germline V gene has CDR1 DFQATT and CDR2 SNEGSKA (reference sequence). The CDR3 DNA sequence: TGCAGTGCTAGCCCAGGGCGGTATGGCTACACCTTC. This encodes CSASPGRYGYTF.

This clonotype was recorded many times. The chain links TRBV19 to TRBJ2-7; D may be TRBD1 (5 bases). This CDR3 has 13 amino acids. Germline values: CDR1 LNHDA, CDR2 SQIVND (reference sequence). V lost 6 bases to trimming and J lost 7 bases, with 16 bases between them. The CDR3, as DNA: TGTGCCAGTAGAGAGGACAACTTGGGGGAGCAGTACTTC. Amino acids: CASREDNLGEQYF.

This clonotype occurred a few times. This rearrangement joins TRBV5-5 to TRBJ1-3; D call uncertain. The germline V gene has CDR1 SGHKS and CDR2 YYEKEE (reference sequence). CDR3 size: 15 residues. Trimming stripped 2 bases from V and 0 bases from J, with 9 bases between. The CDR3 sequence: CASSFLPSSGNTIYF. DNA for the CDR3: TGTGCCAGCAGCTTCCTTCCGAGCTCTGGAAACACCATATATTTT.

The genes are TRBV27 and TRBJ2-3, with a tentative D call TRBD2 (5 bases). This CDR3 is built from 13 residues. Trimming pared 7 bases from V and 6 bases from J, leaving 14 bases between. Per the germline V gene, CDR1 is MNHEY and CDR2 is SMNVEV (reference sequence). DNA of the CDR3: TGTGCCAGCAATCGGAGGACCCCGGATACGCAGTATTTT. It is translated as CASNRRTPDTQYF.

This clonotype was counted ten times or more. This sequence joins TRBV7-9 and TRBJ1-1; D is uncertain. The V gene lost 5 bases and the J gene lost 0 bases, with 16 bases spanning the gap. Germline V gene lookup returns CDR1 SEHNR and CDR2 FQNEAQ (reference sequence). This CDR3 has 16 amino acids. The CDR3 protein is CASSQPGEGVNTEAFF. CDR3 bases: TGTGCCAGCAGCCAACCCGGGGAGGGAGTGAACACTGAAGCTTTCTTT.

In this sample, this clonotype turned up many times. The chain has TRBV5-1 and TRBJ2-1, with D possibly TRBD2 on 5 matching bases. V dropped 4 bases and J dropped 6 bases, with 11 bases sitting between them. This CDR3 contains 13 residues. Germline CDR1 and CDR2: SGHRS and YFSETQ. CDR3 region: CASSPDWGNEQFF. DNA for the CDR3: TGCGCCAGCAGCCCGGACTGGGGCAATGAGCAGTTCTTC.

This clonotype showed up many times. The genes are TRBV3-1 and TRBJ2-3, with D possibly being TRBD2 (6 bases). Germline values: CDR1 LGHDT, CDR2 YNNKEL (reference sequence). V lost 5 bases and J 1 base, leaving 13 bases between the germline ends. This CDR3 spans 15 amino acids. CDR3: CASSGGPGGTDTQYF. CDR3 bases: TGTGCCAGCAGCGGAGGGCCTGGGGGCACAGATACGCAGTATTTT.